This TCR beta chain was captured by sequencing in a study of somatic mutations in cytotoxic T cells in rheumatoid arthritis. CDR3 length: 17 residues. V shed 0 bases, J shed 5 bases, and the junction held 9 bases outside the gene matches. CDR1 is MGHRA, CDR2 YSYEKL, per germline. Assay used: immunoSEQ multiplex PCR; TCRdb lists only in-frame clones, some missing. Of about 10,000 clones listed, approximately 80% are singletons. The TCR sequence derives from an adult with rheumatoid arthritis. Sequencing was carried out using CD8+ T cells sorted from blood. V and J are TRBV4-1 and TRBJ2-7; 11 bases are a match to TRBD2. Here the CDR3 reads CASSQERWTSGRNEQYF. DNA of the CDR3: TGCGCCAGCAGCCAAGAAAGGTGGACTAGCGGGCGGAACGAGCAGTACTTC.